This entry is about one TCR beta chain. The antigen is undetermined. This specimen comes from a study of post-analysis software for immune sequencing data. The wider study: Progressive-relapsing, secondary progressive and relapsing-remitting multiple sclerosis were among the disease courses included. Findings of the study overall: TRBV5-6, TRBV5-1 and TRBV20-1 were among four or five TRBV segments more frequent in patients than controls. A significant reduction in normalized Chao1 diversity was observed in multiple sclerosis patients versus controls.

The germline CDR1 and CDR2 sequences are MNHEY and SVGAGI. This CDR3 contains 12 residues. V lost 6 bases to trimming and J lost 1 base, with 6 bases between them. Every TCR beta cDNA library bore unique molecular identifiers. A population of about 0.95 to 11 million T cells gave rise to 400,000 to 550,000 cDNA molecules. MiXCR was run by TCRdb on the PCR reads, yielding one entry per CDR3 protein. The repertoire holds about 430,000 distinct CDR3 sequences, with over 30% as singletons. This TCR came from a girl aged 2 to 10 with multiple sclerosis. This chain links TRBV6-5 with TRBJ1-1; D remains unclear. Specimen: blood. The CDR3 DNA reads as TGTGCCAGCAGGATTGGGAACACTGAAGCTTTCTTT. As protein: CASRIGNTEAFF.